This T cell receptor (beta chain) was profiled in a study of cytomegalovirus exposure and HLA in healthy donors. The wider study: About 80 million unique TCRs from HLA-typed donors made up an early data release.

This clone was counted only a few times. Its target is unknown. Study-wide results and caveats: Under in vitro conditions, a few CMV-associated chains were confirmed as specific for CMV antigens. A highly shared variant cluster was judged a likely technical artifact.

The CDR3 contains 13 residues. Germline loops: CDR1 MNHEY, CDR2 SMNVEV (reference sequence). Trimming pared 4 bases from V and 0 bases from J, leaving 7 bases between. Nominally healthy donors provided the samples, though records likely missed some immune exposures. PCR employed 60 Vbeta and 13 Jbeta primers. The data were produced by immunoSEQ multiplex PCR, yet TCRdb's version contains in-frame clones alone and is incomplete. This sample has approximately 110,000 clones, with roughly three fifths found just once. The sample was PBMCs. The receptor was derived from a man aged 30 to 45 in good health and CMV-seropositive. The V call is TRBV27, the J call TRBJ2-7; D gene uncertain. CDR3 sequence (DNA): TGTGCCAGCAGTTCCCCTCTCTCCTACGAGCAGTACTTC. This sequence encodes CASSSPLSYEQYF.